One and the same sample provided the 25 T cell receptor beta chains below, sequenced in a study of shared clonotypes between healthy human individuals (TCRdb year 2020). Library construction relied on the immunoSEQ multiplex PCR assay. The table was pulled from immuneACCESS by TCRdb, which kept in-frame rearrangements only. Such tables lose some clones; where checked, under half of the loss comes from unresolved V genes, and the rest has no known cause. This sample lists about 110,000 clones; 68% were detected once. The biggest ten clones account for about 25% of the sample. The sequencing sample was made of memory CD8+ T cells sorted from blood. What this sample's cell subset or site label stands for: CD45RO+ cells pooled with CCR7-negative TemRA cells. These receptors originate from a woman in her twenties or thirties in good health.

This clone was counted between two and nine times. The rearrangement uses TRBV28 and TRBJ2-1; 9 bases agree with TRBD2. With 4 bases clipped from V and 4 bases from J, the junction kept 2 bases outside the gene matches. Per germline, CDR1 MDHEN and CDR2 SYDVKM. The length of the CDR3 is 14 residues. CDR3 DNA: TGTGCCAGCAGTTGGACTAGCGTATACAATGAGCAGTTCTTC. Translation: CASSWTSVYNEQFF.

The chain couples TRBV10-3 to TRBJ2-3, with 10 bases identical to TRBD2. Germline loops: CDR1 ENHRY, CDR2 SYGVKD. This CDR3 comprises 15 residues. V lost 6 bases, J lost 1 base, and 4 bases stayed unmatched. In DNA form, the CDR3 reads TGTGCCATCAGGGAAAGCGGGAGGGGCACAGATACGCAGTATTTT. It is translated as CAIRESGRGTDTQYF.

The chain has TRBV13 and TRBJ2-7; 10 bases fit TRBD2. The CDR3 contains 16 residues. Germline V gene data show CDR1 as PRHDT and CDR2 as FYEKMQ (reference sequence). Trimming at V came to 0 bases and at J to 2 bases, leaving 4 bases not matched to a gene. CDR3 in amino acids: CASSLGSLAGAYEQYF. CDR3 DNA sequence: TGTGCCAGCAGCTTAGGTTCGCTAGCGGGAGCCTACGAGCAGTACTTC.

V is TRBV28 and J is TRBJ1-5, with 7 bases lining up with TRBD1. J was trimmed by 2 bases and V by 2 bases; bases with no gene match: 3. Germline V CDR1 and CDR2: MDHEN, SYDVKM. The CDR3 totals 15 residues. In DNA, the CDR3 is TGTGCCAGCAGTTTAGGAGGGGGCGGCAATCAGCCCCAGCATTTT. Translated, it gives CASSLGGGGNQPQHF.

The gene calls are TRBV19 and TRBJ2-1; 9 bases map to TRBD2. The CDR3 consists of 19 residues. CDR1 and CDR2 from the germline V gene are LNHDA and SQIVND (reference sequence). J lost 7 bases, V lost 7 bases, and 23 bases had no gene match. CDR3 residues: CASTLIWTSASKYTNEQFF. The CDR3 coding sequence is TGTGCCAGTACTCTAATCTGGACTAGCGCGAGCAAATATACAAATGAGCAGTTCTTC.

This chain links TRBV29-1 with TRBJ2-5; 12 bases are shared with TRBD2. Germline CDR1 reads SQVTM; CDR2 reads ANQGSEA. This CDR3 is built from 15 residues. J gave up 1 base and V 6 bases, and 6 bases lay outside the gene matches. CDR3 loop: CSVVGLAGIQETQYF. The CDR3, as DNA: TGCAGCGTCGTAGGACTAGCGGGAATCCAAGAGACCCAGTACTTC. Full variable domain (rest looked up from reference TRBV29-1 and TRBJ2-5): SAVISQKPSRDICQRGTSLTIQCQVDSQVTMMFWYRQQPGQSLTLIATANQGSEATYESGFVIDKFPISRPNLTFSTLTVSNMSPEDSSIYLCSVVGLAGIQETQYFGPGTRLLVL.

The rearrangement uses TRBV7-6 and TRBJ1-3; D is possibly TRBD1 (6 bases). Germline V gives CDR1 SGHVS, CDR2 FNYEAQ. The V gene lost 2 bases and the J gene lost 4 bases, with 12 bases spanning the gap. The CDR3 totals 15 residues. This chain's CDR3 is CASSLRAGDGNTIYF. Here the CDR3 DNA reads TGTGCCAGCAGCTTAAGAGCAGGGGACGGAAACACCATATATTTT.

With regard to this clone: A much larger clone differs from this one at a single base, so this may be a read error. At the DNA level, this CDR3 is encoded by other sequences in the same sample as well. V usage is TRBV11-2 and J usage is TRBJ2-3, with 11 bases lining up with TRBD2. Germline V CDR1 and CDR2: SGHAT, FQNNGV. This CDR3 contains 15 residues. Trimming cost V 5 bases and J 4 bases; bases outside gene matches: 5. The CDR3 DNA follows: TGTGCCAGCAGCCTGACTAGCGGGACCGCAGATACGCAGTATTTT. This translates into CASSLTSGTADTQYF.

This clone was seen only once. The CDR3 coding sequence is TGTGCCAGCAGCCAAGGGACGTCAAATACGCAGTATTTT. Its translation: CASSQGTSNTQYF. This chain joins TRBV14 and TRBJ2-3; D ambiguous. V was shortened by 1 base and J by 7 bases, with 9 bases between the two germline ends. Germline V gene lookup returns CDR1 SGHDN and CDR2 FVKESK. The CDR3 runs 13 residues.

This chain uses TRBV27 with TRBJ2-1, with 8 bases matching TRBD1. There are 15 residues in the CDR3. CDR1 is MNHEY, CDR2 SMNVEV, per germline (reference sequence). V lost 7 bases, J lost 9 bases, and 14 bases stayed unmatched. CDR3 DNA sequence: TGTGCCAGCAACCAGGGGGCTGTCCCTGCCGGTGAGCAGTTCTTC. Protein sequence: CASNQGAVPAGEQFF.

This clone was detected only a few times. At one of its ends the junction is not consistent with the germline gene, which may arise from a read error. The gene calls are TRBV27 and TRBJ2-2; D is possibly TRBD1 (5 bases). Germline values: CDR1 MNHEY, CDR2 SMNVEV (reference sequence). The CDR3 spans 15 residues. DNA of the CDR3: TGTGCCAGCAGTCCCTCGGCAGGGAACGCCGGGGAGCTGTTTTTT. It encodes CASSPSAGNAGELFF.

On this clone itself: A single base is all that separates this from a far larger clone, so a read error is likely. The sample has other DNA sequences that encode this CDR3 too. This rearrangement joins TRBV9 to TRBJ2-2, with D uncertain. The CDR3 has 14 amino acids. V lost 0 bases and J 4 bases, leaving 7 bases between the germline ends. Germline CDR1 reads SGDLS; CDR2 reads YYNGEE. The CDR3 sequence: CASSVAWGTGELFF. In nucleotides, the CDR3 is TGTGCCAGCAGCGTAGCCTGGGGCACCGGGGAGCTGTTTTTT. Full variable domain (missing parts from reference TRBV9 and TRBJ2-2): DSGVTQTPKHLITATGQRVTLRCSPRSGDLSVYWYQQSLDQGLQFLIQYYNGEERAKGNILERFSAQQFPDLHSELNLSSLELGDSALYFCASSVAWGTGELFFGEGSRLTVL.

V gene TRBV7-9 combines with J gene TRBJ1-1; 7 bases are shared with TRBD1. The CDR3 loop spans 12 amino acids. Germline loops: CDR1 SEHNR, CDR2 FQNEAQ (reference sequence). J lost 6 bases, V lost 5 bases, and 3 bases had no gene match. DNA for the CDR3: TGTGCCAGCAGCGCAGGGACAGCTGAAGCTTTCTTT. Protein: CASSAGTAEAFF.

The chain uses TRBV28 and TRBJ1-5; D is unclear. The CDR3 sequence is 17 residues long. Germline CDR1 is MDHEN and CDR2 is SYDVKM. V was shortened by 6 bases and J by 0 bases, with 18 bases between the two germline ends. The CDR3 sequence is CASSTKDCSYSNQPQHF. CDR3 nucleotides: TGTGCCAGCAGCACCAAGGACTGTTCCTATAGCAATCAGCCCCAGCATTTT.

The chain couples TRBV11-2 to TRBJ2-7; D gene uncertain. The CDR3 covers 13 residues. CDR1 SGHAT and CDR2 FQNNGV come from the germline V gene. V was cut by 4 bases and J by 3 bases, with 10 bases left in between. For the CDR3, the DNA is TGTGCCAGCAGCTCGACTGGGTTCTACGAGCAGTACTTC. Translation: CASSSTGFYEQYF.

This clone is a singleton in its sample. The chain is built from TRBV4-1 and TRBJ1-4; 7 bases map to TRBD1. The CDR3 runs to 22 residues. Germline-derived CDR1 and CDR2 are MGHRA and YSYEKL. The J segment lost 4 bases and the V segment lost 3 bases, leaving 26 bases of the junction unmatched. The CDR3 sequence: CASSQYRIRGQTTTTGNEKLFF. In nucleotides, the CDR3 is TGCGCCAGCAGCCAGTACCGAATTAGGGGACAGACGACAACCACGGGTAATGAAAAACTGTTTTTT.

In this sample, this clone turned up once. The chain joins TRBV5-1 to TRBJ2-1; TRBD1 agrees at 9 bases. With 2 bases clipped from V and 7 bases from J, the junction kept 7 bases outside the gene matches. This CDR3 is built from 15 residues. The germline gives CDR1 SGHRS, CDR2 YFSETQ. CDR3 sequence reads: CASSFGDRDSNEQFF. The CDR3 nucleotides are TGCGCCAGCAGCTTTGGGGACAGGGATTCGAATGAGCAGTTCTTC.

The CDR3 nucleotides are TGTGCCAGCAGGCCCGGGACTGGGGGCAATGAGCAGTTCTTC. It yields the protein CASRPGTGGNEQFF. The chain uses TRBV7-8 and TRBJ2-1; possibly TRBD2 for D (6 bases). In germline, CDR1 is SGHVS, CDR2 FQNEAQ. The CDR3 is 14 amino acids. The V end lost 6 bases, the J end lost 6 bases, and 15 bases lay between the germline ends. Using reference TRBV7-8 and TRBJ2-1 for the parts outside the CDR3, the full variable domain is GAGVSQSPRYKVAKRGQDVALRCDPISGHVSLFWYQQALGQGPEFLTYFQNEAQLDKSGLPSDRFFAERPEGSVSTLKIQRTQQEDSAVYLCASRPGTGGNEQFFGPGTRLTVL.

The genes are TRBV6-5 and TRBJ2-6; D tentatively fits TRBD1 or TRBD2 (6 bases each). The CDR3 extends over 14 amino acids. V was shortened by 11 bases and J by 2 bases, with 13 bases between the two germline ends. From germline, CDR1 is MNHEY and CDR2 SVGAGI. DNA for the CDR3: TGTGCCGGAGGGGGTGGGACTGGGGCCAACGTCCTGACTTTC. It codes for CAGGGGTGANVLTF.

The J gene is TRBJ2-7, the V gene TRBV4-1; 13 bases are a match to TRBD2. This CDR3 is built from 15 residues. Germline values: CDR1 MGHRA, CDR2 YSYEKL. Trimming cost V 4 bases and J 4 bases; bases outside gene matches: 4. CDR3 sequence reads: CASSPGTSGIYEQYF. The CDR3 DNA is TGCGCCAGCAGCCCAGGGACTAGCGGGATTTACGAGCAGTACTTC.

A remark on this clone: A far larger clone differs by one base, so this is likely a read error. V usage is TRBV28 and J usage is TRBJ2-6, with TRBD2 as a possible D gene (7 bases). Between the trimmed V and J ends, which lost 8 bases and 2 bases, there was a span of 16 bases. The germline V gene encodes CDR1 MDHEN and CDR2 SYDVKM. This CDR3 spans 16 amino acids. As DNA, the CDR3 is TGTGCCAGCGGCGTAGGGGGGGTGGCTGGGGCCAACGTCCTGACTTTC. Amino acids: CASGVGGVAGANVLTF.

The sample holds one count of this clone. The V call is TRBV7-7, the J call TRBJ1-2; D unresolved. Germline CDR1 and CDR2: SSHAT and FNYEAQ (reference sequence). V lost 5 bases and J 4 bases, leaving 14 bases between the germline ends. The CDR3 totals 14 residues. This chain's CDR3 is CASSECRKTYGYTF. The CDR3 DNA is TGTGCCAGCAGCGAGTGCCGAAAGACCTATGGCTACACCTTC.

V gene TRBV11-2 combines with J gene TRBJ2-5; D might be TRBD2 (6 bases). V was trimmed by 5 bases and J by 9 bases, leaving 25 bases between them. Germline assignment: CDR1 SGHAT and CDR2 FQNNGV. The CDR3 consists of 16 residues. The CDR3 sequence: CASSPAGGGGKRAQYF. CDR3 nucleotides: TGTGCCAGCAGCCCCGCCGGGGGAGGTGGCAAGCGGGCCCAGTACTTC. Full variable domain (remainder filled in from reference TRBV11-2 and TRBJ2-5): EAGVAQSPRYKIIEKRQSVAFWCNPISGHATLYWYQQILGQGPKLLIQFQNNGVVDDSQLPKDRFSAERLKGVDSTLKIQPAKLEDSAVYLCASSPAGGGGKRAQYFGPGTRLLVL.

J is TRBJ2-2 and V is TRBV2, with 11 bases matching TRBD2. V lost 4 bases to trimming and J lost 6 bases; unmatched junction nucleotides: 7. The CDR3 totals 16 residues. Germline CDR1 reads SNHLY; CDR2 reads FYNNEI. In nucleotides, the CDR3 is TGTGCCAGCAGTGGTCGTAGCGGGAGGGGCTCCGGGGAGCTGTTTTTT. This sequence encodes CASSGRSGRGSGELFF.

V and J are TRBV5-6 and TRBJ2-7; D ambiguous. Germline loops: CDR1 SGHDT, CDR2 YYEEEE. The CDR3 is 12 amino acids. V lost 4 bases and J 3 bases, leaving 8 bases between the germline ends. CDR3 sequence (DNA): TGTGCCAGCAGCCTAAAAGACTACGAGCAGTACTTC. Its translation: CASSLKDYEQYF.